Listed below are T cell receptor beta chains from one sample, sequenced in a study of cytomegalovirus exposure and HLA in healthy donors. The repertoire was sequenced with immunoSEQ multiplex PCR; TCRdb's copy has only in-frame clones and lacks some. The sample carries 250,000 or so clones, around 81% recorded once. The sample was PBMCs. The receptors were sampled from a woman aged 60 to 75 in good health and CMV-seropositive. CDR3s include the opening cysteine and the closing phenylalanine or tryptophan. Fields, in order: J gene, clone size, D gene, V gene, CDR3 DNA, CDR3 protein. The D gene is left open where the match is weak. Clone size is not always given. Where it is, it says once, few, many or a class for expanded clones.

>TRBJ2-1|NA|NA|TRBV14
TGTGCCAGCAGCCAAGGCAGAGGGTACAATGAGCAGTTCTTC
CASSQGRGYNEQFF
>TRBJ2-2|NA|NA|TRBV2
TGTGCCAGCACCCTTGAAGGACACAACACCGGGGAGCTGTTTTTT
CASTLEGHNTGELFF
>TRBJ1-2|NA|NA|TRBV6-6
TGTGCCAGCAGTCCCCCACAGAAAGCTAACTATGGCTACACCTTC
CASSPPQKANYGYTF
>TRBJ1-1|NA|NA|TRBV14
TGTGCCAGCAGCCAAATGACAGTGAACACTGAAGCTTTCTTT
CASSQMTVNTEAFF
>TRBJ1-4|NA|NA|TRBV5-1
TGCGCCAGTGGTGACAGGCTTAATGAAAAACTGTTTTTT
CASGDRLNEKLFF
>TRBJ1-1|once|NA|TRBV15
TGTGCCACCAGCGGCAGACTGTACACTGAAGCTTTCTTT
CATSGRLYTEAFF
>TRBJ2-5|NA|TRBD2|TRBV10-3
TGTGCCATCAAAGGACTAGCCGAGGCCCAGTACTTC
CAIKGLAEAQYF
>TRBJ2-7|NA|NA|TRBV27
TGTGCCAGCAGTTTATCCCACAGGAACGAGCAGTACTTC
CASSLSHRNEQYF
>TRBJ2-7|NA|NA|TRBV7-8
TGTGCCAGCAGCTTAGAGGCGGGGCCTAGGTACGAGCAGTACTTC
CASSLEAGPRYEQYF
>TRBJ2-1|NA|NA|TRBV27
TGTGCCAGCAGTTTCGGAGTCCAGCAGTTCTTC
CASSFGVQQFF
>TRBJ1-3|once|TRBD1|TRBV28
TGTGCCAGCAGTTCACAGGGGGCTGGAAACACCATATATTTT
CASSSQGAGNTIYF
>TRBJ2-3|NA|TRBD1|TRBV6-5
TGTGCCAGCAGCCAGGGGGCGGCGGGAGATACGCAGTATTTT
CASSQGAAGDTQYF
>TRBJ1-5|NA|NA|TRBV10-2
TGCGCCAGCAGTGACCCCGGGGATCAGCCCCAGCATTTT
CASSDPGDQPQHF
>TRBJ2-3|NA|NA|TRBV27
TGTGCCAGCAGTTCGACTAGGTACACAGATACGCAGTATTTT
CASSSTRYTDTQYF
>TRBJ2-1|NA|NA|TRBV19
TGTGCCAGTACCCCTCAAGGAGGCAATGAGCAGTTCTTC
CASTPQGGNEQFF
>TRBJ1-2|NA|NA|TRBV23-1
TGCGCCAGCAGTCAATCGGGGAGGCCAGGCTACACCTTC
CASSQSGRPGYTF
>TRBJ2-3|once|NA|TRBV11-3
TGTGCCAGCAGCCTCGGAGGGCCGGGGGCAGATACGCAGTATTTT
CASSLGGPGADTQYF
>TRBJ1-1|NA|NA|TRBV6-5
TGTGCCAGCAGACCCCAGGGAGGAGGGAACACTGAAGCTTTCTTT
CASRPQGGGNTEAFF
>TRBJ1-2|once|NA|TRBV2
TGTGCCAGCAGGATAACAGGCTACACCTTC
CASRITGYTF
>TRBJ2-1|NA|TRBD1|TRBV10-3
TGTGCCATCAGTTACAGGGGGCGAGTAGGTGGCTACAATGAGCAGTTCTTC
CAISYRGRVGGYNEQFF
>TRBJ2-2|once|NA|TRBV6-5
TGTGCCAGCAGCACCCGGACCGGGGAGCTGTTTTTT
CASSTRTGELFF
>TRBJ1-1|NA|TRBD1|TRBV18
TGTGCCAGCTCACCAGAGGGCGGACAGGGGGTTATGAACACTGAAGCTTTCTTT
CASSPEGGQGVMNTEAFF
>TRBJ1-1|few|NA|TRBV4-1
TGCGCCAGCAGCCAAGTCTACAGGGTAACAAAGGAAGCTTTCTTT
CASSQVYRVTKEAFF
>TRBJ2-7|NA|TRBD1|TRBV11-2
TGTGCCAGCAGCTTAGATATCCGGACAGGGACCTACGAGCAGTACTTC
CASSLDIRTGTYEQYF
>TRBJ2-3|NA|TRBD1|TRBV11-2
TGTGCCAGCAGCAGGACAGGGTCCTTAGATACGCAGTATTTT
CASSRTGSLDTQYF
>TRBJ1-5|NA|TRBD1|TRBV19
TGTGCCAGTAATTCAGGACAGGGCGGGGGCAATCAGCCCCAGCATTTT
CASNSGQGGGNQPQHF
>TRBJ1-2|NA|TRBD1|TRBV6-5
TGTGCCAGCAGTTACGAGGGGGCCTATGGCTACACCTTC
CASSYEGAYGYTF
>TRBJ2-7|NA|TRBD2|TRBV25-1
TGTGCCAGCAGTGAAGTAGCGGGAGGGCCAGTCTACGAGCAGTACTTC
CASSEVAGGPVYEQYF
>TRBJ1-4|few|TRBD1|TRBV19
TGTGCCAGTAGTAGTACCGGGACAGTTGGGGGAAAACTGTTTTTT
CASSSTGTVGGKLFF
>TRBJ1-2|NA|NA|TRBV4-1
TGCGCCAGCAGCCAAGGAAGGGTGGGGAGCTCGGGTGGCTACACCTTC
CASSQGRVGSSGGYTF
>TRBJ2-7|NA|TRBD1|TRBV29-1
TGCAGCGCCTTAACAGGGGCCGAGCAGTACTTC
CSALTGAEQYF
>TRBJ2-7|NA|TRBD2|TRBV4-1
TGCGCCAGCAGCCAACCGACTAGCGGGGCCTACGAGCAGTACTTC
CASSQPTSGAYEQYF
>TRBJ1-1|NA|NA|TRBV19
TGTGCCAGTAGTATACACAGGCTCTACACTGAAGCTTTCTTT
CASSIHRLYTEAFF
>TRBJ2-4|NA|NA|TRBV30
TGTGCCTGGTCGCGGGGGCTTAACATTCAGTACTTC
CAWSRGLNIQYF
>TRBJ2-3|NA|NA|TRBV11-2
TGTGCCAGCAGCTTAGCCGGGGTTCTAGATACGCAGTATTTT
CASSLAGVLDTQYF